The clone carrying this T cell receptor (beta chain) occurred a few times. Antigen unknown. MiXCR, run by TCRdb on the 5' RACE reads, gives a single entry per CDR3 protein. Seen here are 1.5 million to 2 million distinct CDR3 sequences, under 35% observed once, and the top ten hold 0.27%. CDR1 and CDR2 from the germline V gene are SQVTM and ANQGSEA. V was cut by 7 bases and J by 5 bases, with 11 bases left in between. The CDR3 spans 11 residues. The sample originates from a study of identical twins. Study findings and constraints: Fewer insertions were carried by abundant cord blood beta clonotypes, but none was seen in memory repertoires. For zero-insertion analyses, partial confounding could come from invariant MAIT and iNKT cells.

Healthy Caucasians were all of the donors. This chain joins TRBV29-1 and TRBJ1-2; D possibly corresponds to TRBD1 (5 bases). The source material was cord blood. This TCR was recovered from a newborn girl in good health. DNA for the CDR3: TGCAGCGGGGGACTTGGGTATGGCTACACCTTC. Translated: CSGGLGYGYTF.